The rows below give T cell receptor beta chains drawn from one sample of a study of blood T cell repertoires in COVID-19. Generated by immunoSEQ multiplex PCR, the TCRdb table keeps only in-frame clones and is missing some. Of 180,000 or so clones in the sample, 70% to 90% were seen once. What was sequenced was peripheral blood. These receptor sequences come from a woman aged 80 or older with acute or convalescent COVID-19. Each CDR3 is given with its conserved first and last residue. The D gene is left open where the match is weak. The listing skips clone size in some rows; elsewhere it reads once, few, many or a size class.

abundance	j_gene	len	d_gene	v_gene	CDR3aa	CDR3nt
few	TRBJ2-6	17	.	TRBV7-6	CASSSKAQGAGANVLTF	TGTGCCAGCAGCTCTAAAGCCCAGGGTGCTGGGGCCAACGTCCTGACTTTC
.	TRBJ2-2	14	.	TRBV3-1/TRBV3-2	CASSLTRGAGELFF	TGTGCCAGCAGTCTAACCCGGGGTGCCGGGGAGCTGTTTTTT
.	TRBJ2-7	14	TRBD1	TRBV18	CASSPGQGTYEQYF	TGTGCCAGCTCACCGGGACAGGGGACCTACGAGCAGTACTTC
.	TRBJ2-3	13	TRBD2	TRBV5-1	CASSLGGSDTQYF	TGCGCCAGCAGCTTGGGCGGGAGTGATACGCAGTATTTT
.	TRBJ1-5	14	TRBD1	TRBV27	CASSFRTGVQPQHF	TGTGCCAGCAGTTTCCGGACAGGGGTTCAGCCCCAGCATTTT
.	TRBJ1-2	14	.	TRBV11-2	CASSPSRDSYGYTF	TGTGCCAGCAGCCCCAGTCGGGATAGCTATGGCTACACCTTC
.	TRBJ2-1	14	TRBD2	TRBV6-5	CACGRASSYNEQFF	TGTGCCTGCGGGAGAGCGAGCTCCTACAATGAGCAGTTCTTC
.	TRBJ1-4	14	TRBD1	TRBV9	CASSRDSELEKLFF	TGTGCCAGCAGCCGGGACAGCGAGCTTGAAAAACTGTTTTTT
.	TRBJ2-3	14	.	TRBV7-9	CASSPTGGTDTQYF	TGTGCCAGCAGCCCCACCGGAGGCACAGATACGCAGTATTTT
.	TRBJ2-1	15	TRBD2	TRBV18	CASSPGLAGENEQFF	TGTGCCAGCTCACCGGGACTAGCGGGAGAGAATGAGCAGTTCTTC
.	TRBJ2-3	14	.	TRBV7-2	CASSAQFGTDTQYF	TGTGCCAGCAGCGCGCAATTCGGGACAGATACGCAGTATTTT
.	TRBJ2-7	16	TRBD1	TRBV6-5	CASSYSTRTGGYEQYF	TGTGCCAGCAGTTACTCGACCCGGACAGGGGGCTACGAGCAGTACTTC
.	TRBJ2-3	15	TRBD1	TRBV10-3	CAISERALSGGAQYF	TGTGCCATCAGTGAGCGGGCGCTTTCAGGGGGCGCGCAGTATTTT
.	TRBJ2-7	14	.	TRBV7-2	CASSLDTGPYEQYF	TGTGCCAGCAGCTTAGATACAGGCCCCTACGAGCAGTACTTC
.	TRBJ2-6	18	TRBD1	TRBV6-2/TRBV6-3	CASSSGRGQGSGANVLTF	TGTGCCAGCAGTTCCGGGCGGGGACAGGGGTCTGGGGCCAACGTCCTGACTTTC
.	TRBJ2-5	13	.	TRBV7-2	CASSFSGQETQYF	TGTGCCAGCAGCTTTTCGGGGCAAGAGACCCAGTACTTC
.	TRBJ1-5	14	.	TRBV6-5	CASSYRAGNQPQHF	TGTGCCAGCAGTTACCGGGCAGGGAATCAGCCCCAGCATTTT
.	TRBJ2-3	17	TRBD1	TRBV7-6	CASSPMVGTVFTDTQYF	TGTGCCAGCAGCCCTATGGTGGGGACAGTTTTCACAGATACGCAGTATTTT
.	TRBJ1-4	15	TRBD1	TRBV4-3	CASSPRTGTNEKLFF	TGCGCCAGCAGCCCTCGGACAGGAACTAATGAAAAACTGTTTTTT
.	TRBJ2-6	15	.	TRBV10-3	CATAGGLSGANVLTF	TGTGCCACCGCCGGGGGGCTCTCTGGGGCCAACGTCCTGACTTTC
.	TRBJ2-1	17	TRBD2	TRBV5-1	CASSPRTSESSYNEQFF	TGCGCCAGCAGCCCGCGGACTAGCGAGAGCTCCTACAATGAGCAGTTCTTC
.	TRBJ1-1	13	.	TRBV12-3/TRBV12-4	CASSLGGGTEAFF	TGTGCCAGCAGTTTAGGTGGCGGCACTGAAGCTTTCTTT
.	TRBJ2-2	16	.	TRBV25-1	CASSEWTTPVTGELFF	TGTGCCAGCAGTGAATGGACAACTCCCGTCACCGGGGAGCTGTTTTTT
.	TRBJ1-6	14	.	TRBV5-6	CASSRADRNSPLHF	TGTGCCAGCAGCCGAGCGGACCGTAATTCACCCCTCCACTTT
.	TRBJ1-2	15	.	TRBV6-4	CASSALGGSTYGYTF	TGTGCCAGCAGTGCTCTTGGAGGAAGTACCTATGGCTACACCTTC
.	TRBJ1-5	15	TRBD1	TRBV19	CASRDRGRWGQPQHF	TGTGCCAGTAGAGACAGGGGGCGCTGGGGTCAGCCCCAGCATTTT
.	TRBJ1-6	15	.	TRBV2	CASSAESSYNSPLHF	TGTGCCAGCAGTGCGGAGAGCTCCTATAATTCACCCCTCCACTTT
.	TRBJ1-1	13	TRBD1	TRBV19	CASNTDRGTEAFF	TGTGCCAGTAACACGGACAGGGGCACTGAAGCTTTCTTT
.	TRBJ1-2	14	TRBD1	TRBV28	CASSWGQSNYGYTF	TGTGCCAGCAGTTGGGGACAGTCTAACTATGGCTACACCTTC